This T cell receptor (beta chain) was documented in a study of blood T cell repertoires in COVID-19. TCRdb keeps only in-frame clones here, not all; method: immunoSEQ multiplex PCR. The table lists about 97,000 clones, 91% of them singletons, with 4.2% in the top ten. The germline V gene encodes CDR1 KGHDR and CDR2 SFDVKD. V lost 4 bases to trimming and J lost 6 bases, with 2 bases between them. The length of the CDR3 is 11 residues. The chain employs TRBV24-1 and TRBJ2-2; D remains unclear. The source material was peripheral blood. The sequence was collected from a man younger than 35 with acute or convalescent COVID-19. For the CDR3, the DNA is TGTGCCACCAGTGACGCCGGGGAGCTGTTTTTT. Translated: CATSDAGELFF.